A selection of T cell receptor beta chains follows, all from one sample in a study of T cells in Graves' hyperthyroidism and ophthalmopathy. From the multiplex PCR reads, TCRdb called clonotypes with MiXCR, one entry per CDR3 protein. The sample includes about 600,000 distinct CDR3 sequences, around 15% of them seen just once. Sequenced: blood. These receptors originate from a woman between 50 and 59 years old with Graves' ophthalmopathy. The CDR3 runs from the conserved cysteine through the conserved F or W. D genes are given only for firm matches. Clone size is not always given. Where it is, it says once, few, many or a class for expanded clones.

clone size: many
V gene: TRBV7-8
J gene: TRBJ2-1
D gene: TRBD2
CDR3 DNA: TGTGCCAGCAGCCATGGCCGGACTAGCGGCCCATACTACAATGAGCAGTTCTTC
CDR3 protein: CASSHGRTSGPYYNEQFF

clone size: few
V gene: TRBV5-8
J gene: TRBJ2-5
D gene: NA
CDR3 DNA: TGTGCCAGCAGCTCAAGTTTTTATGACCAGTACTTC
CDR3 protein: CASSSSFYDQYF

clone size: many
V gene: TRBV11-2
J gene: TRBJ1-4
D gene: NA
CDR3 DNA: TGTGCCAGCACCCAGACAGGAGGCGGGGATGAAAAACTGTTTTTT
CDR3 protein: CASTQTGGGDEKLFF

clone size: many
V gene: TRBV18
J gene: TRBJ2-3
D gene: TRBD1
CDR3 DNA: TGTGCCAGCTCACCCATTCCGGGACAGCGCCTAGATACGCAGTATTTT
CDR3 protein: CASSPIPGQRLDTQYF

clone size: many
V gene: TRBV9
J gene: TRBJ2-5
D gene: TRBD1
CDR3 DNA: TGTGCCAGCAGCGCAAACACAGGGGTTAGAGAGACCCAGTACTTC
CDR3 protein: CASSANTGVRETQYF

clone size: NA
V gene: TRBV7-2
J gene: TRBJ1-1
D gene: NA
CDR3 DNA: TGTGCCAGCAGCTTAGACCCGGCGGGGGTGAACACTGAAGCTTTCTTT
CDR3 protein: CASSLDPAGVNTEAFF

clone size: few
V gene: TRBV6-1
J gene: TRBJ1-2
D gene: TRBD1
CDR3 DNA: TGTGCCAGCAGGGCGGGACAGGGGGCGCGAGGCTACACCTTC
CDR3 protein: CASRAGQGARGYTF

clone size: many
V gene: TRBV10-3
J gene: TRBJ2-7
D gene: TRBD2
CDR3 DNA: TGTGCCATCAGTGGGGGACTAGCGGGAGAAGGCTACGAGCAGTACTTC
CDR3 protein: CAISGGLAGEGYEQYF

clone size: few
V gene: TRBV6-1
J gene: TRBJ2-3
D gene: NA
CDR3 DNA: TGTGCCAGCAGCCCCGGAGAGCGGGGCACAGATACGCAGTATTTT
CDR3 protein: CASSPGERGTDTQYF

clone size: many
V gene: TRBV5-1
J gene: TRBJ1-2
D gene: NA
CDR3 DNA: TGCGCCAGCAGCTTGGAGGCCCAGGGAGGCTACACCTTC
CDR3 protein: CASSLEAQGGYTF

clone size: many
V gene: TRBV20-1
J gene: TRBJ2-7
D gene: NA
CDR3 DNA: TGCAGTGCTAGACGTAGGTGGCAGTACTCCTACGAGCAGTACTTC
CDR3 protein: CSARRRWQYSYEQYF

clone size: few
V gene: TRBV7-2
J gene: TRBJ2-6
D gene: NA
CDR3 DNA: TGTGCCAGCAGCCCTCAGGGCGGCGGGGCCAACGTCCTGACTTTC
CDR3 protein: CASSPQGGGANVLTF

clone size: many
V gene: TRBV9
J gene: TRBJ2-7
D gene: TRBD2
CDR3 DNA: TGTGCCAGCAGCGTAGCGGCTAGCGGGAGTGGGGAGCAGTACTTC
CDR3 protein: CASSVAASGSGEQYF

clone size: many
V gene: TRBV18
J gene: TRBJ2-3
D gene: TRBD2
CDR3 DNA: TGTGCCAGCTCACCAGCTAGCGGGGATTTGGATACGCAGTATTTT
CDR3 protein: CASSPASGDLDTQYF

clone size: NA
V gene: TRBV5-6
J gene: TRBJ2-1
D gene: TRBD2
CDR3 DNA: TGTGCCAGCAGCTTGTTCCGGGGGCTAGCGGGGCACAATGAGCAGTTCTTC
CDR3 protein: CASSLFRGLAGHNEQFF

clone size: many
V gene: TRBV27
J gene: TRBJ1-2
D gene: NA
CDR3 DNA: TGTGCCAGCAGTCCTAGTCCCGTGGTGGGCTATGGCTACACCTTC
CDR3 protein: CASSPSPVVGYGYTF

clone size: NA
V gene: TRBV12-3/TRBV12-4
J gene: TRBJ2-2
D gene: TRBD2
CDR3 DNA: TGTGCCAGCAGTTCTCGGACTAGCGGGAGGGTTGCGAACACCGGGGAGCTGTTTTTT
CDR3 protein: CASSSRTSGRVANTGELFF

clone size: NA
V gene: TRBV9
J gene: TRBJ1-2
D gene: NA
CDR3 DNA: TGTGCCAGCAGCGTAGAGACAGGAGGTTATTATGGCTACACCTTC
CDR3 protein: CASSVETGGYYGYTF

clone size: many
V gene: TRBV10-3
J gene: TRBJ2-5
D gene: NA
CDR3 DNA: TGTGCCATCAGTGAGTCGACAGCCCAAGAGACCCAGTACTTC
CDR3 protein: CAISESTAQETQYF

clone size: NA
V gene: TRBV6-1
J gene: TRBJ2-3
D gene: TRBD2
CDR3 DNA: TGTGCCAGCCGCTACTTCCTAGCGGGAGTAGATACGCAGTATTTT
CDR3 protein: CASRYFLAGVDTQYF

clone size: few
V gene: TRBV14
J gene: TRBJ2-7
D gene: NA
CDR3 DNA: TGTGCCAGCAGCCAAACGACAGGACTTTACGGGGAGCAGTACTTC
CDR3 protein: CASSQTTGLYGEQYF

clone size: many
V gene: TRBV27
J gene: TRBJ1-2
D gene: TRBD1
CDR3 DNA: TGTGCCAGCAGTCTAACCTCGGGACAGGGTTACGGAGGCTACACCTTC
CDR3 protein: CASSLTSGQGYGGYTF

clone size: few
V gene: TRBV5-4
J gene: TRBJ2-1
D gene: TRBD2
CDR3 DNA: TGTGCCAGCAGCTCTAAAGCGGGAGTCGGGTACAATGAGCAGTTCTTC
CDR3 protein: CASSSKAGVGYNEQFF

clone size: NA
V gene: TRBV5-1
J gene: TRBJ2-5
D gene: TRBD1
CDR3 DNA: TGCGCCAGCAGCTCTTCAATCACCAGGGGGAGCGAGACCCAGTACTTC
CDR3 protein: CASSSSITRGSETQYF

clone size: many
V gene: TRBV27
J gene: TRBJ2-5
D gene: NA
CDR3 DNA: TGTGCCAGCAGTTTAGCTGCGACCTCAGAGACCCAGTACTTC
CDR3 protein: CASSLAATSETQYF

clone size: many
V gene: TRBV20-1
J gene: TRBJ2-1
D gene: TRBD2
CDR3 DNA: TGCAGGGGATCGGGACTAGCGGCCTACAATGAGCAGTTCTTC
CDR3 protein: CRGSGLAAYNEQFF

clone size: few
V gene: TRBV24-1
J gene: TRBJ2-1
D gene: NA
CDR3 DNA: TGTGCCACCAGTGATTCGGACAACTACAATGAGCAGTTCTTC
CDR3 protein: CATSDSDNYNEQFF

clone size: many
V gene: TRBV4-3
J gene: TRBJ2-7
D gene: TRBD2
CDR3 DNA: TGCGCCAGCAGCCATCGGGAGGGAGACAACTCCTACGAGCAGTACTTC
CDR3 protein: CASSHREGDNSYEQYF

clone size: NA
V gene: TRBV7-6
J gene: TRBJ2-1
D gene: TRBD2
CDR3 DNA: TGTGCCAGCAGCTTTAATAGCGGGAGATTGGCTGAGCAGTTCTTC
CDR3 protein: CASSFNSGRLAEQFF

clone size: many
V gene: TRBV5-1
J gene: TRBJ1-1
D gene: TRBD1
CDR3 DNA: TGCGCCAGCAGCCCCCAGGGGGCGACTGAAGCTTTCTTT
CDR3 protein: CASSPQGATEAFF

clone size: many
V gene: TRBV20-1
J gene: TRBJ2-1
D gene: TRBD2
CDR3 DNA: TGCAGTGCTATAGCGGGAACCTCCTACAATGAGCAGTTCTTC
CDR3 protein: CSAIAGTSYNEQFF

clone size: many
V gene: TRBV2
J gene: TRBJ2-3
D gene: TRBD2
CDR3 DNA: TGTGCCAGCCCCCTAGCGGGAGGGCTCACAGATACGCAGTATTTT
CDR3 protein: CASPLAGGLTDTQYF

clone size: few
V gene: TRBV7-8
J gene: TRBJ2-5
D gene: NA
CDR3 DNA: TGTGCCAGCAGCTCTCGACAGGGACTAGGGGAGACCCAGTACTTC
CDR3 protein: CASSSRQGLGETQYF